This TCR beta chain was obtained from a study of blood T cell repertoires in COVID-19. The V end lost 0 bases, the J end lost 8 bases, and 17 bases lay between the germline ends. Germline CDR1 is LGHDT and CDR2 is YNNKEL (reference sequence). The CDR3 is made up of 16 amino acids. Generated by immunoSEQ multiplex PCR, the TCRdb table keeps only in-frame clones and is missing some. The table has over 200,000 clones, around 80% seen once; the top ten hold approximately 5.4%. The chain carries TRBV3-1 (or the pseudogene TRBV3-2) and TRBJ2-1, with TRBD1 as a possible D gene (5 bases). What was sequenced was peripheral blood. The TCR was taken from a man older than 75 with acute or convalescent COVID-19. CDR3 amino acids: CASSQDGARVVDEQFF. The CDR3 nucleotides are TGTGCCAGCAGCCAAGATGGGGCTAGGGTGGTCGATGAGCAGTTCTTC.